This T cell receptor beta chain comes out of a study of cytomegalovirus exposure and HLA in healthy donors. This clone turned up a few times. Use of 60 Vbeta and 13 Jbeta primers characterized the PCR. Here immunoSEQ multiplex PCR was the method, and the copy in TCRdb shows in-frame clones only, minus some. This table has about 67,000 clones, 68% appearing once. The germline V gene has CDR1 MNHEY and CDR2 SVGAGI. This CDR3 comprises 13 residues. V gave up 5 bases and J gave up 7 bases; unmatched junction bases: 8. Input material: PBMCs. This TCR was recovered from a woman aged 30 to 39 in good health and CMV-seronegative. The J gene is TRBJ2-7, the V gene TRBV6-5; 7 bases align to TRBD2. The chain's CDR3 is CASSETSLGEQYF. The CDR3 bases are TGTGCCAGCAGTGAGACTAGCCTAGGGGAGCAGTACTTC.